This T cell receptor (beta chain) was recorded in a study of immune heterogeneity within non-small cell lung tumors. Each sample used approximately 0.55 ug of genomic DNA from bulk tumor tissue. Each primary tumor yielded several biopsies, collected far apart from one another at surgery. Patients underwent curative surgery for untreated, newly diagnosed non-small cell lung cancer. Donation came from patients with newly diagnosed non-small cell lung cancer who were having surgery with curative intent. Study-level points and caveats: High-frequency T-cell receptor beta clonotypes differed largely between individual patients.

About this clonotype: As yet, its antigen is unknown. The junction departs from germline at one end; a sequencing error may be responsible.

The CDR3 length is 16 residues. Germline V CDR1 and CDR2: ENHRY, SYGVKD. Using 32 V and 13 J primers, multiplex PCR amplified TCR beta CDR3. Each CDR3 protein gets one entry after TCRdb re-called the multiplex PCR reads with MiXCR. This sample has 5,000 or so distinct CDR3 sequences, with roughly 19% found just once. This clonotype originated in a man in his 60s with non-small cell lung cancer. The sequenced sample was lung tumor tissue. The rearrangement links TRBV10-3 to TRBJ2-7; TRBD1 matches at 9 bases. CDR3 bases: TGTGCCATCAGTGAAAGGGACAGGGCCCTAGGCTACGAGCAGCACTTC. Its translation: CAISERDRALGYEQHF.